Following are 26 T cell receptor beta chains from one sample sequenced in a study of cytomegalovirus exposure and HLA in healthy donors. Amplification used 60 Vbeta primers and 13 Jbeta primers. TCRdb's copy holds only in-frame clones and misses some; the assay was immunoSEQ multiplex PCR. The sample yields about 150,000 clones, about 80% seen once. The source material was PBMCs. The receptors were gathered from a man under 40 in good health and CMV-seropositive.

The chain joins TRBV28 to TRBJ1-5, with D possibly matching TRBD1 (6 bases). The CDR3 consists of 15 residues. The germline gives CDR1 MDHEN, CDR2 SYDVKM. The V end lost 7 bases, the J end lost 7 bases, and 20 bases lay between the germline ends. The CDR3 is CASKREQGKGQPQHF. The CDR3 DNA sequence: TGTGCCAGCAAAAGGGAACAGGGAAAGGGGCAGCCCCAGCATTTT.

The chain recombines TRBV7-3 with TRBJ1-2; perhaps TRBD1 as D (6 bases). Germline assignment: CDR1 SGHTA and CDR2 FQGTGA. V was shortened by 3 bases and J by 6 bases, with 14 bases between the two germline ends. The length of the CDR3 is 14 residues. CDR3 coding DNA: TGTGCCAGCAGCTTGTACCGGGACACTGATGGCTACACCTTC. Amino acid sequence: CASSLYRDTDGYTF.

The CDR3, as DNA: TGTGCCATCACCGAGGATCTTAACTATGGCTACACCTTC. It specifies CAITEDLNYGYTF. This chain links TRBV10-3 with TRBJ1-2, with D hard to call. CDR3 length: 13 residues. Trimming shortened V by 7 bases and J by 1 base, and 10 bases separated the two germline ends. In germline, CDR1 is ENHRY, CDR2 SYGVKD.

V and J are TRBV19 and TRBJ2-3; TRBD2 aligns across 14 bases. Germline CDR1 and CDR2: LNHDA and SQIVND (reference sequence). The J segment lost 8 bases and the V segment lost 2 bases, leaving 18 bases of the junction unmatched. CDR3 length: 20 residues. DNA of the CDR3: TGTGCCAGTAGTATATATGGTTTGAGGGGGACTAGCGGGAGAGGAGGTACGCAGTATTTT. Its protein is CASSIYGLRGTSGRGGTQYF.

This clone has only one observation. The chain employs TRBV29-1 and TRBJ1-1, with D unclear. The CDR3 extends over 13 amino acids. Trimming removed 2 bases at V and 2 bases at J, with 9 bases between. Germline V lookup: CDR1 SQVTM, CDR2 ANQGSEA. The CDR3 DNA is TGCAGCGTTGAAACGGGTTCCAACACTGAAGCTTTCTTT. It is translated as CSVETGSNTEAFF.

The chain recombines TRBV28 with TRBJ1-1; TRBD1 matches 9 bases. CDR1 and CDR2 from the germline V gene are MDHEN and SYDVKM. The CDR3 length is 14 residues. The V segment lost 6 bases and the J segment 8 bases; nucleotides outside the gene matches: 10. CDR3 region: CASRNPDRGAEAFF. The DNA for the CDR3 is TGTGCCAGCAGAAACCCGGACAGGGGTGCCGAAGCTTTCTTT.

This clone was observed a few times. V and J are TRBV9 and TRBJ1-1; 8 bases map to TRBD1. Looked up from germline, CDR1 is SGDLS and CDR2 is YYNGEE. V lost 4 bases, J lost 4 bases, and 6 bases stayed unmatched. The CDR3 has 14 amino acids. The CDR3 nucleotides are TGTGCCAGCAGCCTCAGGGGGCTGAGCACTGAAGCTTTCTTT. It codes for CASSLRGLSTEAFF.

The gene calls are TRBV5-6 and TRBJ1-2, with D unclear. The germline gives CDR1 SGHDT, CDR2 YYEEEE. CDR3 length: 14 amino acids. V was cut by 2 bases and J by 0 bases, with 8 bases left in between. CDR3 residues: CASSLAGTNYGYTF. As DNA, the CDR3 is TGTGCCAGCAGCTTAGCCGGGACTAACTATGGCTACACCTTC.

V and J are TRBV29-1 and TRBJ1-2; TRBD1 matches at 7 bases. This CDR3 is 13 amino acids long. Germline values: CDR1 SQVTM, CDR2 ANQGSEA. With V trimmed by 4 bases and J by 0 bases, 2 bases remained unmatched. Written as DNA, the CDR3 is TGCAGCGTTGGGGGACAGTCTAACTATGGCTACACCTTC. It translates to CSVGGQSNYGYTF.

This chain connects TRBV5-4 to TRBJ2-5; D is unresolved. Trimming removed 4 bases from V and 0 bases from J, with 10 bases in between. This CDR3 contains 14 residues. Germline loops: CDR1 SGHNT, CDR2 YYREEE (reference sequence). CDR3 sequence: CASSAETYQETQYF. Here the CDR3 DNA reads TGTGCCAGCAGCGCAGAGACATACCAAGAGACCCAGTACTTC.

This clone is a singleton in its sample. The V and J genes are TRBV7-3 and TRBJ2-3; 7 nucleotides agree with TRBD2. V was pared by 1 base and J by 5 bases, with 6 bases of the junction left unmatched. The CDR3 sequence is 15 residues long. CDR1 and CDR2 from the germline V gene are SGHTA and FQGTGA. This CDR3 reads CASSLSGRWIDTQYF. CDR3 DNA sequence: TGTGCCAGCAGCTTAAGCGGGAGATGGATAGATACGCAGTATTTT.

The CDR3 protein is CASSYIRDRGPYGYTF. As DNA, the CDR3 is TGTGCCAGCAGTTACATCCGGGACAGGGGGCCCTATGGCTACACCTTC. V usage is TRBV27 and J usage is TRBJ1-2; TRBD1 matches 12 bases. The CDR3 spans 16 residues. V gave up 4 bases and J gave up 4 bases; unmatched junction bases: 7. Germline V gene data show CDR1 as MNHEY and CDR2 as SMNVEV (reference sequence).

This chain links TRBV28 with TRBJ2-2, with 7 bases identical to TRBD2. The V segment lost 2 bases and the J segment 4 bases; nucleotides outside the gene matches: 4. Germline V lookup: CDR1 MDHEN, CDR2 SYDVKM. The CDR3 length is 15 residues. CDR3 in amino acids: CASSLAGESTGELFF. The DNA for the CDR3 is TGTGCCAGCAGTTTAGCGGGAGAGTCCACCGGGGAGCTGTTTTTT.

The V gene is TRBV25-1, the J gene TRBJ2-1, with 8 nucleotides matching TRBD2. Trimming at V came to 6 bases and at J to 10 bases, leaving 14 bases not matched to a gene. Germline assignment: CDR1 MGHDK and CDR2 SYGVNS. The CDR3 covers 15 residues. The CDR3 reads CASRPPGTSSKEQFF. The CDR3 DNA reads TGTGCCAGCAGGCCCCCCGGGACTAGTAGCAAGGAGCAGTTCTTC.

Details on this clone: One junction end does not reproduce the germline sequence, and a read error may be involved. The gene calls are TRBV7-7 and TRBJ2-3; the D gene is possibly TRBD1 (6 bases). Germline CDR1 SSHAT, CDR2 FNYEAQ (reference sequence). The CDR3 loop spans 15 amino acids. CDR3 loop: CASSLSLQGPDTQYF. The CDR3 DNA is TGTGCTAGCAGCTTAAGCCTTCAGGGGCCGGATACGCAGTATTTT.

J is TRBJ2-5 and V is TRBV7-2; possible D gene TRBD1, 5 bases. This CDR3 is 12 amino acids long. V was cut by 10 bases and J by 1 base, with 10 bases left in between. The germline V gene encodes CDR1 SGHTA and CDR2 FQGNSA. The DNA for the CDR3 is TGTGCCATCAGACAGTTCCAAGAGACCCAGTACTTC. This translates into CAIRQFQETQYF.

This chain uses TRBV27 with TRBJ1-4, with D perhaps TRBD1 (5 bases). Deletions cut 2 bases from V and 8 bases from J, with 12 bases between. This CDR3 comprises 14 residues. Germline CDR1 is MNHEY and CDR2 is SMNVEV (reference sequence). CDR3 residues: CASSLGGGVEKLFF. The CDR3 coding sequence is TGTGCCAGCAGTTTAGGAGGAGGGGTCGAAAAACTGTTTTTT.

The chain employs TRBV4-2 and TRBJ2-1, with a possible D match to TRBD2 (6 bases). The germline V and J ends were trimmed by 1 base and 9 bases, with 13 bases remaining between them. CDR1 is LGHNA, CDR2 YNFKEQ, per germline. The CDR3 has 14 amino acids. CDR3 DNA: TGTGCCAGCAGCCAAGGGGAGGCCCTGGGTGAGCAGTTCTTC. It yields the protein CASSQGEALGEQFF.

The chain has TRBV5-1 and TRBJ1-5; 10 bases are shared with TRBD1. This CDR3 contains 15 residues. Unmatched junction bases numbered 5, after V lost 5 bases and J lost 3 bases. The germline V gene has CDR1 SGHRS and CDR2 YFSETQ. CDR3 bases: TGCGCCAGCAGGCGGACAGGGGGGAACAATCAGCCCCAGCATTTT. Protein: CASRRTGGNNQPQHF.

The chain uses TRBV2 and TRBJ1-2, with D hard to call. The V end lost 7 bases, the J end lost 0 bases, and 9 bases lay between the germline ends. The CDR3 is 13 amino acids. From germline, CDR1 is SNHLY and CDR2 FYNNEI. The CDR3 protein is CASNNGANYGYTF. CDR3 bases: TGTGCCAGCAATAACGGGGCTAACTATGGCTACACCTTC.

A few counts support this clone. The chain couples TRBV28 to TRBJ2-7; 8 bases match TRBD2. After removal of 5 bases from V and 2 bases from J, the junction contained 5 bases not matched to a gene. This CDR3 comprises 14 residues. Germline V CDR1 and CDR2: MDHEN, SYDVKM. The CDR3 region has the DNA TGTGCCAGCAGTGAGGGACTAGAGCCCTACGAGCAGTACTTC. Translation gives CASSEGLEPYEQYF.

The V gene is TRBV5-1, the J gene TRBJ1-4, with 7 bases fitting TRBD1. This CDR3 has 17 residues. Germline assignment: CDR1 SGHRS and CDR2 YFSETQ. V shed 1 base, J shed 8 bases, and the junction held 14 bases outside the gene matches. The CDR3, as DNA: TGCGCCAGCAGCTTGAACACCCGGACAGGCAGTGCGGAAAAACTGTTTTTT. Encoded protein: CASSLNTRTGSAEKLFF.

The sample holds a few counts of this clone. V is TRBV4-1 and J is TRBJ1-2; TRBD1 matches at 10 bases. With V trimmed by 0 bases and J by 8 bases, 0 bases remained unmatched. The CDR3 is 13 amino acids. Per germline, CDR1 MGHRA and CDR2 YSYEKL. The CDR3 DNA follows: TGCGCCAGCAGCCAAGAGACAGGGGGCGGCTACACCTTC. Translated: CASSQETGGGYTF.

The genes are TRBV28 and TRBJ1-2; D is possibly TRBD1 (5 bases). The CDR3 is 15 residues long. Trimming stripped 5 bases from V and 4 bases from J, with 17 bases between. Germline lookup yields CDR1 MDHEN and CDR2 SYDVKM. This CDR3 reads CASSPYRSLLYGYTF. The DNA for the CDR3 is TGTGCCAGCAGTCCCTACAGGAGCCTCCTCTATGGCTACACCTTC.

The V and J genes are TRBV11-2 and TRBJ2-3, with 9 bases fitting TRBD2. The germline gives CDR1 SGHAT, CDR2 FQNNGV. The junction had 6 bases not matched to a gene; V was cut back by 1 base and J by 7 bases. CDR3 length equals 15 residues. CDR3 residues: CASSLGSGRSNTQYF. The CDR3 region has the DNA TGTGCCAGCAGCTTAGGTAGCGGGAGATCAAATACGCAGTATTTT.

This rearrangement joins TRBV10-1 to TRBJ2-1; D perhaps matches TRBD2 (5 bases). CDR1 WNHNN and CDR2 SYGVQD come from the germline V gene (reference sequence). The CDR3 consists of 12 residues. V lost 4 bases and J lost 4, with 5 bases in between. The CDR3 nucleotides read TGCGCCAGCAGTGCGGGGTACAATGAGCAGTTCTTC. It encodes CASSAGYNEQFF.